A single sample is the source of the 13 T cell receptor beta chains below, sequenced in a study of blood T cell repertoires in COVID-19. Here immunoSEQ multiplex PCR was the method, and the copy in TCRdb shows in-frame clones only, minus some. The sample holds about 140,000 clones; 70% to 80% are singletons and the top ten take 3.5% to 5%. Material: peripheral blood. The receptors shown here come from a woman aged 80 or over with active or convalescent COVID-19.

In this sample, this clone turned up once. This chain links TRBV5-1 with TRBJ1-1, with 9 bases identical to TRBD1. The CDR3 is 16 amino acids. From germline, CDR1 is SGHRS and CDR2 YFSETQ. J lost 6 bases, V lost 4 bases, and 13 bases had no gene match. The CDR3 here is CASSLTGTGRGAEAFF. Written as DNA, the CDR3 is TGCGCCAGCAGCCTAACCGGGACAGGGAGAGGCGCTGAAGCTTTCTTT.

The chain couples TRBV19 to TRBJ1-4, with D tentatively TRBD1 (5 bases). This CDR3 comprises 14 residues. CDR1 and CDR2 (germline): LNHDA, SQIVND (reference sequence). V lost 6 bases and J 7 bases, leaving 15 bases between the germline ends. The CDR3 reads CASRSGGGREKLFF. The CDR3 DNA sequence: TGTGCCAGTAGGTCCGGGGGGGGTCGTGAAAAACTGTTTTTT. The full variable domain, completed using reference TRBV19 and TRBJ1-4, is DGGITQSPKYLFRKEGQNVTLSCEQNLNHDAMYWYRQDPGQGLRLIYYSQIVNDFQKGDIAEGYSVSREKKESFPLTVTSAQKNPTAFYLCASRSGGGREKLFFGSGTQLSVL.

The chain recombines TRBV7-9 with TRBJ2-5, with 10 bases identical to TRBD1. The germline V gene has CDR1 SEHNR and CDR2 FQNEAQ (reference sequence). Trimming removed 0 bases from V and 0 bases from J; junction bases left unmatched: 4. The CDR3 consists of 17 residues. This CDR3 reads CASSLAGQGDYQETQYF. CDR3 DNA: TGTGCCAGCAGCTTAGCTGGACAGGGGGATTACCAAGAGACCCAGTACTTC.

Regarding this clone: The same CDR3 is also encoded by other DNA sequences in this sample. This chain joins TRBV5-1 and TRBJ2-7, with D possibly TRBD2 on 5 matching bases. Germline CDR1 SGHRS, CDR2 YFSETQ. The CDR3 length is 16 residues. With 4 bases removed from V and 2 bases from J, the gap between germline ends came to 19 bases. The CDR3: CASSPALRAGAYEQYF. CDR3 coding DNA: TGCGCCAGCAGCCCAGCCTTGAGGGCCGGCGCCTACGAGCAGTACTTC. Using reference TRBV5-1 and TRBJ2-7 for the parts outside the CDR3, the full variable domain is KAGVTQTPRYLIKTRGQQVTLSCSPISGHRSVSWYQQTPGQGLQFLFEYFSETQRNKGNFPGRFSGRQFSNSRSEMNVSTLELGDSALYLCASSPALRAGAYEQYFGPGTRLTVT.

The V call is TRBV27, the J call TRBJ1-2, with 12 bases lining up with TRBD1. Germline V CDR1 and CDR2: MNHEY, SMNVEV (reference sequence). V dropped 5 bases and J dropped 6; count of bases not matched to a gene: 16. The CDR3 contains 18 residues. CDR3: CASSHAVGQGAYMDGYTF. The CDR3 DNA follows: TGTGCCAGCAGTCACGCCGTGGGACAGGGGGCATATATGGATGGCTACACCTTC.

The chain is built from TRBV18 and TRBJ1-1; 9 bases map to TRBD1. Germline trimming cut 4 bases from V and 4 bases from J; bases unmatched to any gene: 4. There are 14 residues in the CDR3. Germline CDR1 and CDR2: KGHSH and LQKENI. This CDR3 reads CASSLRGQGTEAFF. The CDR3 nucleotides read TGTGCCAGCTCACTCCGGGGACAGGGCACTGAAGCTTTCTTT. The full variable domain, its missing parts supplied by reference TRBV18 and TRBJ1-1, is NAGVMQNPRHLVRRRGQEARLRCSPMKGHSHVYWYRQLPEEGLKFMVYLQKENIIDESGMPKERFSAEFPKEGPSILRIQQVVRGDSAAYFCASSLRGQGTEAFFGQGTRLTVV.

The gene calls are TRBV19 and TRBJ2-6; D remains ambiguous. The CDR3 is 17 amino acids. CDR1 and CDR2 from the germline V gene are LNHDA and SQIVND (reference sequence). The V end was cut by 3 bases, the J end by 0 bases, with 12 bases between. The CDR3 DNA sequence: TGTGCCAGTAGTATTTCTGGCAGAAACTCTGGGGCCAACGTCCTGACTTTC. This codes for CASSISGRNSGANVLTF.

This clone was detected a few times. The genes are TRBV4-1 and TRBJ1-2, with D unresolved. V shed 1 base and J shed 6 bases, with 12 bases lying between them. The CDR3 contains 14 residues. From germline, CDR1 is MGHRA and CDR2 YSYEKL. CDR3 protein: CASSQAGVTDGYTF. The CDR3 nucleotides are TGCGCCAGCAGCCAAGCGGGAGTTACGGATGGCTACACCTTC.

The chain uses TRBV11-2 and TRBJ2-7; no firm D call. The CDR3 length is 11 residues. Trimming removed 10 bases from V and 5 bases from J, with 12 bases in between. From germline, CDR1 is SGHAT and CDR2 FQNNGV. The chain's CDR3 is CATASSDEQYF. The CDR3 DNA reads TGTGCCACGGCGTCCAGCGACGAGCAGTACTTC.

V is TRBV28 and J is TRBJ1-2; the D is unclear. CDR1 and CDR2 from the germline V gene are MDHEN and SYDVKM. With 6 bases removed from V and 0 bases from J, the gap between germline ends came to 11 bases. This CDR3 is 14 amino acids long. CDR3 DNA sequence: TGTGCCAGCAGATGGACTAGAGCTAACTATGGCTACACCTTC. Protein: CASRWTRANYGYTF.

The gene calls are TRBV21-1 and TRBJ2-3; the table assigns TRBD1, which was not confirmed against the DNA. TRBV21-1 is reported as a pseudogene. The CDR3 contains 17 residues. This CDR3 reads CASSKAVGQGGADTQYF. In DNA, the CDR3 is TGTGCCAGCAGCAAAGCAGTGGGACAGGGCGGCGCGGATACGCAGTATTTT.

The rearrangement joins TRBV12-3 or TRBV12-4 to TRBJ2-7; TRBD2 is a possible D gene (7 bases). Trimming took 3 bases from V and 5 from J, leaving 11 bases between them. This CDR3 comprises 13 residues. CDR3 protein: CASSFRGGDEQYF. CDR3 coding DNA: TGTGCCAGCAGTTTTAGGGGGGGCGACGAGCAGTACTTC.

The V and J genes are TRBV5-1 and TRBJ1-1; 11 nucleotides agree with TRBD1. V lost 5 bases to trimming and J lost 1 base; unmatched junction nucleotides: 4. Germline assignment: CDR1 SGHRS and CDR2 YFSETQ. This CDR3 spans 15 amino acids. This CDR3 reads CASRGQGGGNTEAFF. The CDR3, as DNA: TGCGCCAGCAGGGGACAGGGGGGAGGGAACACTGAAGCTTTCTTT.